This record covers a single TCR beta chain. Its antigen is unidentified. This sample is drawn from a study of CD8 T cells in ankylosing spondylitis. TCRdb reprocessed the 5' RACE reads with MiXCR, giving one entry per CDR3 protein. Here the sample spans hundreds of thousands of distinct CDR3 sequences, 7% to 10% being singletons. The V gene lost 5 bases and the J gene lost 3 bases, with 19 bases spanning the gap. The CDR3 covers 16 residues. Germline V gives CDR1 SEHNR, CDR2 FQNEAQ (reference sequence). Study-level results: The study looked at matched synovial fluid samples from ankylosing spondylitis patients. Disease-linked clones were reported to be significantly enriched there. Clones linked to disease, bearing a CD8+ phenotype, were relatively rare in peripheral blood. Reactive arthritis synovial fluid and blood were previously reported to contain some motif variants. A motif in TCR beta, a set of 8 or 9 highly homologous variants, appeared characteristic of ankylosing spondylitis blood.

The TCR sequence derives from a female donor with ankylosing spondylitis or in good health (not recorded which). The genes are TRBV7-9 and TRBJ2-5; D unclear. The source material was blood, either unsorted or a sorted T cell fraction (not recorded which). CDR3 bases: TGTGCCAGCAGCGAATCTGGCTGGGGTCGGGAAGAGACCCAGTACTTC. This gives the protein CASSESGWGREETQYF.